The 13 T cell receptor beta chains given below trace back to one sample, sequenced in a study of CD8+CD57+ T cells in acquired aplastic anemia. Profiling of TCR beta VDJ combinations and CDR3 sequences used genomic DNA as template. A single record per CDR3 protein comes from TCRdb applying MiXCR to the reads. Of tens of thousands of distinct CDR3 sequences detected, around 80% appear once; the ten largest clones hold approximately 24%. Sequenced: sorted CD4+, CD8+, or CD8+CD57+ T cells (not recorded which) from PBMCs. The source of these receptors is a human donor in good health, serving as a control.

The V gene is TRBV2, the J gene TRBJ2-3; D is unclear. The CDR3 runs 12 residues. Trimming cost V 6 bases and J 6 bases, with 10 bases left between them. Germline V gene sequence: CDR1 SNHLY, CDR2 FYNNEI. CDR3 protein: CASRAPADTQYF. CDR3 DNA sequence: TGTGCCAGCAGGGCACCAGCCGATACGCAGTATTTT.

The rearrangement uses TRBV7-8 and TRBJ1-2, with 9 positions matching TRBD1. Germline V gene lookup returns CDR1 SGHVS and CDR2 FQNEAQ. The length of the CDR3 is 14 residues. The V segment lost 5 bases and the J segment 8 bases; nucleotides outside the gene matches: 9. The DNA of the CDR3 is TGTGCCAGCAGCCTACAGGGGGCAGGGAGCGGCTACACCTTC. Translated, it gives CASSLQGAGSGYTF.

The count of this clonotype is one. V gene TRBV19 combines with J gene TRBJ2-2; D gene uncertain. Trimming cost V 5 bases and J 4 bases, with 11 bases left between them. CDR3 length: 14 amino acids. Germline CDR1 and CDR2: LNHDA and SQIVND (reference sequence). The CDR3 protein is CASSLRQFTGELFF. Here the CDR3 DNA reads TGTGCCAGTAGTCTCCGACAATTCACCGGGGAGCTGTTTTTT.

V gene TRBV24-1 combines with J gene TRBJ1-5; D is undetermined. This CDR3 comprises 16 residues. Germline V gene lookup returns CDR1 KGHDR and CDR2 SFDVKD. V shed 3 bases and J shed 0 bases, with 11 bases lying between them. The CDR3 is CATSDRGSYSNQPQHF. The DNA of the CDR3 is TGTGCCACCAGTGATCGAGGGTCCTATAGCAATCAGCCCCAGCATTTT.

V is TRBV20-1 and J is TRBJ1-1, with 9 bases lining up with TRBD1. Germline V CDR1 and CDR2: DFQATT, SNEGSKA (reference sequence). The CDR3 has 13 amino acids. After removal of 5 bases from V and 4 bases from J, the junction contained 5 bases not matched to a gene. CDR3 loop: CSAVGTGITEAFF. CDR3 bases: TGCAGTGCTGTCGGGACAGGGATCACTGAAGCTTTCTTT.

This clonotype appeared a few times. This chain links TRBV16 with TRBJ1-6, with a tentative D call TRBD1 (5 bases). V was cut by 4 bases and J by 7 bases, with 14 bases left in between. Germline assignment: CDR1 KGHSY and CDR2 FQNENV. The CDR3 contains 15 residues. DNA for the CDR3: TGTGCCAGCAGCCCAACTACGGGGGTAAATTCACCCCTCCACTTT. It encodes CASSPTTGVNSPLHF.

This clonotype was recorded a few times. This chain connects TRBV25-1 to TRBJ2-7; TRBD1 might be the D (6 bases). CDR1 is MGHDK, CDR2 SYGVNS, per germline. The CDR3 has 14 residues. Trimming removed 6 bases at V and 2 bases at J, with 14 bases between. The CDR3 sequence: CASRRWGPTYEQYF. CDR3 sequence (DNA): TGTGCCAGCAGACGGTGGGGGCCCACCTACGAGCAGTACTTC.

This clonotype was seen a few times. The CDR3 DNA reads TGTGCCAGCAGCCAATTGCAGGAGAACACTGAAGCTTTCTTT. This encodes CASSQLQENTEAFF. The V gene is TRBV16, the J gene TRBJ1-1; D not resolved. The CDR3 is 14 amino acids. The V gene lost 1 base and the J gene lost 1 base, with 7 bases spanning the gap. Germline values: CDR1 KGHSY, CDR2 FQNENV.

The rearrangement links TRBV25-1 to TRBJ1-1; D call uncertain. CDR1 is MGHDK, CDR2 SYGVNS, per germline. This CDR3 has 14 amino acids. Trimming took 6 bases from V and 2 from J, leaving 13 bases between them. The CDR3 DNA is TGTGCCAGCAGGGGTACAGTACTCAACACTGAAGCTTTCTTT. Protein: CASRGTVLNTEAFF.

This clonotype was recorded only once. The chain joins TRBV19 to TRBJ1-2; D remains unclear. The CDR3 totals 11 residues. From germline, CDR1 is LNHDA and CDR2 SQIVND (reference sequence). V was pared by 7 bases and J by 2 bases, with 5 bases between. Here the CDR3 DNA reads TGTGCCAGTAAGGTGAACTATGGCTACACCTTC. This encodes CASKVNYGYTF.

This clonotype was seen once. The CDR3 DNA reads as TGTGCCAGCAGTGAATACCTGGGGAGTACCTATGGCTACACCTTC. Encoded protein: CASSEYLGSTYGYTF. The chain links TRBV25-1 to TRBJ1-2; D ambiguous. Trimming left V 0 bases short and J 4 bases short, with 12 bases between. CDR3 size: 15 residues. In germline, CDR1 is MGHDK, CDR2 SYGVNS.

The chain couples TRBV7-3 to TRBJ2-5; D ambiguous. The germline gives CDR1 SGHTA, CDR2 FQGTGA. CDR3 length equals 12 residues. V shed 4 bases and J shed 3 bases, with 6 bases lying between them. The CDR3 nucleotides read TGTGCCAGCAGCTCAAGGGAAGAGACCCAGTACTTC. This gives the protein CASSSREETQYF.

A few counts support this clonotype. This chain links TRBV7-9 with TRBJ1-1; D perhaps matches TRBD1 (6 bases). This CDR3 contains 12 residues. Germline-derived CDR1 and CDR2 are SEHNR and FQNEAQ (reference sequence). Between the trimmed V and J ends, which lost 7 bases and 3 bases, there was a span of 9 bases. The CDR3 DNA is TGTGCCAGCACCAACAGGGACACTGAAGCTTTCTTT. This sequence encodes CASTNRDTEAFF. Filled out from reference TRBV7-9 and TRBJ1-1, the complete variable domain reads DTGVSQNPRHKITKRGQNVTFRCDPISEHNRLYWYRQTLGQGPEFLTYFQNEAQLEKSRLLSDRFSAERPKGSFSTLEIQRTEQGDSAMYLCASTNRDTEAFFGQGTRLTVV.